Shown below are 23 T cell receptor beta chains from a single sample sequenced in a study of blood T cells in healthy people across ages. Combining a sample-barcoded 5' primer with a J-beta primer mix, a second PCR ran for roughly 7 to 12 cycles. Via MiXCR, TCRdb re-called the 5' RACE reads, giving one row per CDR3 protein. The table has 700,000 to 900,000 distinct CDR3 sequences, 50% to 65% seen once; the top ten hold about 42%. The sample comprised blood. The receptors come from an elderly man in good health.

This clonotype was recorded a few times. V and J are TRBV4-2 and TRBJ2-1; D not resolved. Per the germline V gene, CDR1 is LGHNA and CDR2 is YNFKEQ. CDR3 length: 15 amino acids. With 1 base removed from V and 3 bases from J, the gap between germline ends came to 10 bases. CDR3 in DNA: TGTGCCAGCAGCCAAGGCCGGGTCGTCTACAATGAGCAGTTCTTC. It encodes CASSQGRVVYNEQFF.

V is TRBV15 and J is TRBJ2-5; 11 positions match TRBD2. The DNA end lines up better with TRBJ2-7; the J call may be wrong. Germline CDR1 and CDR2: LNHNV and YYDKDF (reference sequence). This CDR3 comprises 16 residues. The CDR3 loop reads CATSREFSGRGNEQYF. CDR3 coding DNA: TGTGCCACCAGCAGAGAGTTTAGCGGGAGGGGAAACGAGCAGTACTTC.

This clonotype was counted between two and nine times. The chain is built from TRBV15 and TRBJ2-1, with 9 bases fitting TRBD2. The germline V gene encodes CDR1 LNHNV and CDR2 YYDKDF (reference sequence). V was clipped by 1 base and J by 5 bases; unmatched bases: 6. The CDR3 extends over 16 amino acids. The CDR3 is CATSRVLAGGDNEQFF. As DNA, the CDR3 is TGTGCCACCAGCAGAGTCCTCGCGGGAGGGGACAATGAGCAGTTCTTC.

V is TRBV21-1 and J is TRBJ2-4; the table's D call TRBD2 went unverified against the DNA. TRBV21-1 is a documented pseudogene. The CDR3 spans 18 residues. CDR3 amino acids: CASSLRILAGDTKNIQYF. The CDR3 bases are TGTGCCAGCAGCCTGCGTATACTAGCGGGGGACACCAAAAACATTCAGTACTTC.

This clonotype has a handful of counts. This rearrangement joins TRBV2 to TRBJ1-5; the match to TRBD1 covers 7 bases. The CDR3 extends over 14 amino acids. Germline lookup yields CDR1 SNHLY and CDR2 FYNNEI. J gave up 3 bases and V 10 bases, and 9 bases lay outside the gene matches. This chain's CDR3 is CATSNRGINQPQHF. The DNA of the CDR3 is TGTGCCACCTCAAACAGGGGCATCAATCAGCCCCAGCATTTT.

The V gene is TRBV5-1, the J gene TRBJ2-5; maybe TRBD2 (5 bases). CDR3 length: 14 residues. Trimming pared 4 bases from V and 5 bases from J, leaving 15 bases between. Germline lookup yields CDR1 SGHRS and CDR2 YFSETQ. The DNA for the CDR3 is TGCGCCAGCAGCCTACTTACTAGTAGCGAGACCCAGTACTTC. It encodes CASSLLTSSETQYF. Based on the CDR3 plus reference TRBV5-1 and TRBJ2-5, the full variable domain is KAGVTQTPRYLIKTRGQQVTLSCSPISGHRSVSWYQQTPGQGLQFLFEYFSETQRNKGNFPGRFSGRQFSNSRSEMNVSTLELGDSALYLCASSLLTSSETQYFGPGTRLLVL.

This chain uses TRBV20-1 with TRBJ2-7; TRBD2 matches at 10 bases. CDR1 and CDR2 (germline): DFQATT, SNEGSKA (reference sequence). The trim removed 0 bases at V and 4 bases at J, leaving 6 bases unmatched. The CDR3 sequence is 15 residues long. The CDR3 nucleotides read TGCAGTGCTAGAGATCTGTCTAGCGGGAGTTACGAGCAGTACTTC. It yields the protein CSARDLSSGSYEQYF.

This clonotype appeared a few times. The V gene is TRBV29-1, the J gene TRBJ1-2; D is unclear. The germline V gene encodes CDR1 SQVTM and CDR2 ANQGSEA. The V gene lost 2 bases and the J gene lost 8 bases, with 15 bases spanning the gap. The CDR3 is 13 amino acids. The CDR3 bases are TGCAGCGTTGAAATTAAGGCGGAGAGGGGCTACACCTTC. Translating gives CSVEIKAERGYTF.

V gene TRBV20-1 combines with J gene TRBJ2-7; TRBD1 might be the D (6 bases). Gene TRBJ2-5 matches the end of the DNA better, so the J call may be wrong. This CDR3 comprises 14 residues. From germline, CDR1 is DFQATT and CDR2 SNEGSKA (reference sequence). CDR3: CSAISQGPVGTQYF. CDR3 DNA: TGCAGTGCTATATCACAGGGTCCCGTGGGGACCCAGTACTTC.

This clonotype was counted between two and nine times. J is TRBJ2-4 and V is TRBV20-1; 7 nucleotides agree with TRBD1. Unmatched junction bases numbered 5, after V lost 5 bases and J lost 7 bases. The length of the CDR3 is 12 residues. The germline V gene has CDR1 DFQATT and CDR2 SNEGSKA (reference sequence). CDR3 sequence: CSAPKTGNIQYF. CDR3 in DNA: TGCAGTGCTCCTAAGACAGGGAACATTCAGTACTTC.

This clonotype was seen a handful of times. The rearrangement joins TRBV5-5 to TRBJ2-2; TRBD2 matches at 10 bases. With V trimmed by 1 base and J by 2 bases, 2 bases remained unmatched. The CDR3 has 16 residues. Germline CDR1 is SGHKS and CDR2 is YYEKEE (reference sequence). CDR3 in amino acids: CASSLRLAGNTGELFF. CDR3 sequence (DNA): TGTGCCAGCAGCTTGCGACTAGCGGGTAACACCGGGGAGCTGTTTTTT.

V and J are TRBV12-3 or TRBV12-4 and TRBJ1-4, with D possibly being TRBD1 (5 bases). V shed 4 bases and J shed 0 bases, with 9 bases lying between them. The CDR3 is made up of 15 amino acids. Here the CDR3 DNA reads TGTGCCAGCAGTTCCACGGGGCCAACTAATGAAAAACTGTTTTTT. It encodes CASSSTGPTNEKLFF.

This chain connects TRBV20-1 to TRBJ2-1; D ambiguous. The CDR3 is 14 amino acids. The V gene lost 3 bases and the J gene lost 4 bases, with 13 bases spanning the gap. In germline, CDR1 is DFQATT, CDR2 SNEGSKA (reference sequence). CDR3 sequence (DNA): TGCAGTGCTAGTCGTGACACAATTTACAATGAGCAGTTCTTC. It yields the protein CSASRDTIYNEQFF.

This chain joins TRBV5-1 and TRBJ2-2; D gene uncertain. The germline gives CDR1 SGHRS, CDR2 YFSETQ. This CDR3 has 17 amino acids. The germline V and J ends were trimmed by 2 bases and 1 base, with 15 bases remaining between them. This CDR3 reads CASSFWAALQNTGELFF. For the CDR3, the DNA is TGCGCCAGCAGCTTTTGGGCGGCCCTCCAGAACACCGGGGAGCTGTTTTTT.

This chain's CDR3 is CASSPGLEGTDTQYF. DNA of the CDR3: TGCGCCAGCAGCCCCGGACTAGAAGGCACAGATACGCAGTATTTT. J is TRBJ2-3 and V is TRBV5-1; TRBD2 aligns across 7 bases. Germline V gives CDR1 SGHRS, CDR2 YFSETQ. The CDR3 covers 15 residues. Losses at the gene ends were 4 bases for V and 1 base for J; bases not matched to a gene: 6.

The rearrangement joins TRBV4-1 to TRBJ1-2; perhaps TRBD1 as D (5 bases). Germline CDR1 MGHRA, CDR2 YSYEKL. The V end was cut by 1 base, the J end by 2 bases, with 11 bases between. The CDR3 runs to 15 residues. The CDR3 reads CASSQARPGNYGYTF. The CDR3 region has the DNA TGCGCCAGCAGCCAAGCTCGGCCAGGGAACTATGGCTACACCTTC.

The chain employs TRBV6-2 or TRBV6-3 and TRBJ2-5; 10 bases map to TRBD1. The V and J ends lost 4 bases and 11 bases, in that order; junction bases with no gene match: 10. This CDR3 is 14 amino acids long. Germline values: CDR1 MNHEY, CDR2 SVGEGT. The CDR3, as DNA: TGTGCCAGCAGTTGGACAGGGGGAACGGGGGAGCAGTACTTC. Translating gives CASSWTGGTGEQYF.

The sample holds a few counts of this clonotype. The chain joins TRBV6-6 to TRBJ2-5, with a possible D match to TRBD2 (5 bases). The CDR3 totals 12 residues. Per germline, CDR1 MNHNY and CDR2 SVGAGI (reference sequence). V lost 5 bases and J 4 bases, leaving 8 bases between the germline ends. CDR3 bases: TGTGCCAGCAGTCCGGGATCAGAGACCCAGTACTTC. Amino acid sequence: CASSPGSETQYF.

This clonotype was counted a few times. The rearrangement joins TRBV24-1 to TRBJ2-1; the match to TRBD2 covers 9 bases. Germline V gene sequence: CDR1 KGHDR, CDR2 SFDVKD. Trimming at V came to 6 bases and at J to 5 bases, leaving 7 bases not matched to a gene. This CDR3 spans 15 amino acids. Written as DNA, the CDR3 is TGTGCCACCAGTTCCGGGACTAGCAGAAACAATGAGCAGTTCTTC. Amino acids: CATSSGTSRNNEQFF.

This clonotype was counted only a few times. The chain links TRBV29-1 to TRBJ1-1; TRBD1 might be the D (5 bases). CDR1 is SQVTM and CDR2 is ANQGSEA in the germline V gene. V lost 4 bases and J lost 5, with 8 bases in between. The CDR3 consists of 11 residues. CDR3 sequence reads: CSVVGDTEAFF. CDR3 bases: TGCAGCGTTGTGGGGGATACTGAAGCTTTCTTT.

The chain recombines TRBV4-1 with TRBJ2-3; 13 nucleotides agree with TRBD2. This CDR3 contains 16 residues. Germline assignment: CDR1 MGHRA and CDR2 YSYEKL. The V segment lost 0 bases and the J segment 14 bases; nucleotides outside the gene matches: 11. The CDR3 reads CASSQETSGGHRYAYF. The CDR3 bases are TGCGCCAGCAGCCAAGAGACTAGCGGGGGGCACAGATACGCGTATTTT.

The rearrangement links TRBV7-9 to TRBJ2-1; 10 nucleotides line up with TRBD1. CDR1 is SEHNR and CDR2 is FQNEAQ in the germline V gene (reference sequence). The CDR3 is 13 residues long. The trim removed 10 bases at V and 8 bases at J, leaving 8 bases unmatched. CDR3 sequence: CAILGQGEDEQFF. The CDR3 DNA reads as TGTGCCATCCTTGGACAGGGGGAGGATGAGCAGTTCTTC.

This clonotype was observed a single time. The chain employs TRBV15 and TRBJ2-4; weak D call: TRBD2 (5 bases). The V end was cut by 5 bases, the J end by 5 bases, with 13 bases between. Germline V gene lookup returns CDR1 LNHNV and CDR2 YYDKDF (reference sequence). CDR3 length: 14 residues. This CDR3 reads CATSRRLAQNIQYF. The CDR3 DNA is TGTGCCACCAGCCGGAGGCTCGCCCAAAACATTCAGTACTTC. Based on the CDR3 plus reference TRBV15 and TRBJ2-4, the full variable domain is DAMVIQNPRYQVTQFGKPVTLSCSQTLNHNVMYWYQQKSSQAPKLLFHYYDKDFNNEADTPDNFQSRRPNTSFCFLDIRSPGLGDTAMYLCATSRRLAQNIQYFGAGTRLSVL.